One and the same sample provided the 3 T cell receptor beta chains below, sequenced in a study of blood T cell repertoires in COVID-19. Assay used: immunoSEQ multiplex PCR; TCRdb lists only in-frame clones, some missing. The sample contains over 250,000 clones, approximately 85% of which appear only once. Sequencing input: PBMCs or T cells enriched from blood (not recorded which). The source is a woman in her thirties who had recovered from COVID-19.

The rearrangement links TRBV11-2 to TRBJ1-6; D may be TRBD1 (6 bases). Germline V gene data show CDR1 as SGHAT and CDR2 as FQNNGV. Deletions cut 4 bases from V and 6 bases from J, with 19 bases between. The CDR3 extends over 17 amino acids. The CDR3 DNA sequence: TGTGCCAGCAGCTCCGGGGCCCCTACAGGGATTAATTCACCCCTCCACTTT. As protein: CASSSGAPTGINSPLHF.

The chain employs TRBV5-6 and TRBJ2-2; D unclear. Per germline, CDR1 SGHDT and CDR2 YYEEEE. The CDR3 runs 16 residues. Trimming pared 3 bases from V and 2 bases from J, leaving 14 bases between. The chain's CDR3 is CASSWAREFNTGELFF. CDR3 DNA: TGTGCCAGCAGCTGGGCAAGAGAATTTAACACCGGGGAGCTGTTTTTT.

This chain connects TRBV19 to TRBJ2-7, with 15 bases matching TRBD2. The CDR3 contains 15 residues. J lost 3 bases, V lost 11 bases, and 8 bases had no gene match. CDR1 and CDR2 from the germline V gene are LNHDA and SQIVND (reference sequence). The CDR3 coding sequence is TGTGCCTCGGGACTAGCGGGAGGCGTTGGCTACGAGCAGTACTTC. It yields the protein CASGLAGGVGYEQYF. The whole variable domain, filled in from reference TRBV19 and TRBJ2-7, reads DGGITQSPKYLFRKEGQNVTLSCEQNLNHDAMYWYRQDPGQGLRLIYYSQIVNDFQKGDIAEGYSVSREKKESFPLTVTSAQKNPTAFYLCASGLAGGVGYEQYFGPGTRLTVT.